This T cell receptor (beta chain) is drawn from a study of siplizumab effects on memory and regulatory T cells. Broader study findings: An assignable phenotype, naive or memory, was missing from roughly 78-96% of proliferating CD4+ or CD8+ clones.

The V end was cut by 5 bases, the J end by 0 bases, with 14 bases between. This CDR3 is 16 amino acids long. CDR1 is KGHSH and CDR2 is LQKENI in the germline V gene. Produced via immunoSEQ multiplex PCR; TCRdb's table is partial and in-frame only. The sample has about 26,000 clones, 84% seen once. As regards this clone: Its antigen is unknown.

This clonotype was obtained from a human donor in good health. The V and J genes are TRBV18 and TRBJ2-1; the D gene is possibly TRBD1 (6 bases). The sample comprised memory CD4+ T cells sorted from blood. In DNA, the CDR3 is TGTGCCAGCTCATCGCGACAGGCCCACTCCTACAATGAGCAGTTCTTC. Amino acids: CASSSRQAHSYNEQFF.